This TCR beta chain was retrieved from a study of cytomegalovirus exposure and HLA in healthy donors (dated by TCRdb to 2015 to 2018). Regarding the study in general: An earlier analysis of fewer than 750 of the donors reported under 300 Gb of sequence data and 90 million to 120 million unique TCR beta sequences obtained from about 179 million T cells. The study aimed to test whether cataloging public T cell receptors could reveal signatures of past pathogen exposure. To decide whether each TCR beta V gene segment behaved as functional or pseudogenic, an earlier analysis of approximately 600 of the donors relied on high-throughput TCR beta sequencing. The number of donors typed differed by locus, with about 629-630 for A, B, C, DRB1 and DQB1, around 500 for DQA1, over 600 for DPA1, and around 460 for DPB1. Every repertoire in the discovery cohort had been generated on one and the same sequencing platform. Donor age, sex, ethnicity and CMV serostatus were collected together with the repertoire data. The later analysis used no new phenotypic data to find candidate immune exposures, relying instead on TCR beta sequences and their occurrence across donors. An early release covering roughly 600 HLA-typed donors comprised 250 to 350 gigabases of sequencing data and around 80 million unique TCR sequences. A separate validation cohort of over a hundred different subjects was used in addition to the roughly 670-subject first cohort. A later genetic analysis used genome-wide SNP genotypes for about three fifths of the 666 donors, treating that subset as a discovery cohort. High-throughput TCR immunosequencing, statistical association of individual TCRs with disease status, and machine learning were combined to predict cytomegalovirus infection status. The study used immunosequencing to profile the T cell repertoires of several hundred subjects and linked those repertoires to cytomegalovirus serostatus. Both class I and class II loci were covered by HLA typing, at four-digit resolution. A later analysis re-examined previously published TCR beta repertoires from several hundred donors and added high-resolution HLA genotyping to investigate patterns of TCR occurrence. Among about 370 genotyped donors of the cohort, an average of roughly 230,000 unique TCR beta nucleotide sequences was sequenced per donor, of which approximately 19% were non-productive. Five DR-DQ haplotypes were handled as single units for association and clustering, since linkage in the cohort was strong. Of the 300 to 500 genotyped donors, roughly 76% were placed in the genetic ancestry cluster associated with self-reported Caucasian donors.

The cohort comprised fewer than 750 healthy bone marrow donors. At the time of sampling, every cohort member was nominally healthy, though immune exposures that went unrecorded were likely present. The donor tested CMV seropositive and was one of the 289 seropositive cohort members. Every donor gave a peripheral blood sample, and the peripheral blood mononuclear cells from that sample were used for TCR beta sequencing. Genomic DNA extraction from the blood cell samples was performed with the Qiagen DNeasy Blood Extraction Kit. In the case of this clone: The antigen it binds to is not known. There are no base qualities to consult, and no much larger clone falls within one base.

The library was prepared using the immunoSEQ multiplex PCR assay. For the multiplex PCR, a mixture combining 60 forward primers for TCR Vbeta segments and 13 reverse primers for TCR Jbeta segments was used. A multiplex PCR assay on genomic DNA amplified the CDR3 region of rearranged TCR beta genes. The Illumina HiSeq System was used to sequence the amplified TCR beta libraries as 87-base-pair reads. The paper's data handling went like this. In a later analysis, tens of millions of unique TCR beta chains were counted across the roughly 610 repertoires, and around 11 million of these chains were shared by at least two donors. Raw reads were error-corrected and collapsed into unique sequences with a nearest-neighbor algorithm that merged closely related sequences to remove PCR and sequencing errors. To assign V, D and J gene segments, CDR3 sequences were aligned to IMGT reference sequences. For a sequence to be retained, a match of at least six nucleotides to both a V gene segment and a J gene segment was required. Rearrangements were called productive when the CDR3 lacked stop codons and stayed in frame with V and J; all others were non-productive. Following IMGT convention, CDR3 was defined as the stretch from the second conserved V-encoded cysteine to the conserved J-encoded phenylalanine. In an earlier analysis of approximately 590 of the donors, sequences lacking an unambiguous match to a single V gene segment were excluded. In an earlier analysis of a few hundred of the donors, a V segment was called functional when productive rearrangements were above 56.7%, and segregating when the standard deviation between donors exceeded 5%. To diagnose cytomegalovirus status from the catalog of TCR beta chain sequences, a statistical classification framework was built. V and J gene assignment, in a later analysis, came from comparing TCR nucleotide sequences with IMGT/GENE-DB human TR gene sequences. In a later analysis, CDR3 sequences and most-parsimonious VDJ recombination scenarios were assigned using the TCRdist pipeline. In a later analysis, each TCR beta chain was defined by its CDR3 amino acid sequence together with its V-gene family, and reads lacking a unique V-gene family were excluded. To address suspected cross-contamination and a sequencing artifact, a later analysis removed approximately 600 highly shared, low-generation-probability nucleotide sequences. For each public chain, a later analysis derived a clonal expansion index from normalized ranks of inferred template counts within each repertoire. In a later analysis, generation probabilities were computed with a VDJ recombination model fitted to out-of-frame rearrangements, and the resulting probabilities were checked against IGoR. In a later analysis, TCR-TCR, TCR-HLA and TCR-CMV co-occurrence was scored with hypergeometric tests, and a repertoire-size bias correction was applied to TCR pairs. A later analysis estimated false discovery rates by permuting HLA or CMV assignments 20 times. In a later analysis, co-occurring TCRs were grouped with DBSCAN, and TCRdist sequence similarity was added when clustering was performed within HLA-allele-positive subsets. Co-occurrence clustering excluded repertoires with fewer than 30,000 or more than 120,000 public chains, plus five with anomalous nucleotide sharing. This immuneACCESS table, as held by TCRdb, lists in-frame sequences with V and J called but not all clones. Of the missing ones, under half trace to an unresolved V gene in checked studies; the others have no known cause. That table gives V, J and clone size, and the DNA gave D and trimming. This sample is represented by around 94,000 clones; roughly three quarters of them were singletons. The ten biggest clones cover roughly 8.9% of the sample.

Broad study findings and their caveats: According to a later analysis, parvovirus B19, influenza, CMV and Epstein-Barr virus appeared linked to several top co-occurrence clusters. In an earlier analysis of 500 to 650 of the donors, most TCR beta V segments appeared in productive rearrangements about 87% or about 30% of the time, broadly matching IMGT annotations. CMV serostatus was the only immune exposure information available for the cohort. In a later genetic analysis, fewer N-insertions in productive TCRs were reported among donors in an Asian-associated ancestry cluster than the roughly 640-donor mean. The sequencing pipeline was judged likely to have produced a cluster of highly shared sequence variants as a technical artifact. According to a later analysis, TCR association rates differed among HLA loci, with DRB1 alleles showing the most associated TCRs and HLA-C alleles showing the fewest. Linkage disequilibrium might explain the correlated functional status among segregating V segments, but an unknown experimental factor could not be ruled out. Most CMV-associated TCR beta chains appeared to be HLA-restricted in a later analysis, and the HLA associations seemed to be driven largely by CMV exposure. Roughly uniform sequencing depth across donors was assumed in presence/absence analyses, although this assumption may not hold. The authors suggested that the approach could potentially be generalized to other disease states and immunological phenotypes. Most TCR sequences were observed very rarely across donors, whereas some public TCRs were present in many individuals. Some IMGT-functional V segments, including TRBV6-2 and TRBV6-3, could not be told apart with the 87-base-pair reads, so those segments were excluded. An association between a missense DCLRE1C variant and V-gene and J-gene trimming of TCR beta chains was found in a later genetic analysis and replicated in an independent cohort. A later analysis associated about 16,000 TCR beta sequences with specific HLA alleles at a false discovery rate of 0.05. In vitro tests confirmed that a few of the cytomegalovirus-associated TCR beta chains recognize cytomegalovirus antigens. The classifier was reported to diagnose cytomegalovirus status with high specificity and sensitivity in both the original cohort and the validation cohort. The earlier analysis of 450 to 700 of the donors excluded 15 to 20 rarely observed V segments, including chromosome 9 orphons, because counts were too low. This cohort had only TCR beta chains sequenced, and the lack of alpha or paired-chain data limited which features could be detected. The study gave a list of more than 150 TCR beta chains associated with cytomegalovirus. Compared with equally common non-associated chains, HLA-associated TCR beta chains in a later analysis were more clonally expanded and had lower generation probabilities. Strong co-occurrence of HLA alleles, especially DR and DQ, made assigning TCR associations to individual alleles difficult. A further reported finding was that TCR beta sequences accurately predicted the HLA-A and HLA-B alleles for most subjects in the first cohort. Because HLA typing was missing for some donors at each locus, association tests included only the typed subset.

Including cysteine and phenylalanine, the CDR3 has 15 amino acids. The read is trimmed to its CDR3 DNA, 45 bases read in frame from base 1. Trimming costs V 0 bases and J 7 bases, and their ends lie 13 bases apart. CDR1 and CDR2 (SGDLS, YYNGEE) derive from the germline V gene. The TCR comes from a male donor in good health and CMV-seropositive. Sequencing was performed on PBMCs. The receptor chain draws on TRBV9 and TRBJ2-2, and perhaps TRBD2 as D gene, on 5 matching bases. The CDR3 protein is CASSVDMGAVGELFF. The DNA sequence is TGTGCCAGCAGCGTAGACATGGGAGCAGTCGGGGAGCTGTTTTTT.